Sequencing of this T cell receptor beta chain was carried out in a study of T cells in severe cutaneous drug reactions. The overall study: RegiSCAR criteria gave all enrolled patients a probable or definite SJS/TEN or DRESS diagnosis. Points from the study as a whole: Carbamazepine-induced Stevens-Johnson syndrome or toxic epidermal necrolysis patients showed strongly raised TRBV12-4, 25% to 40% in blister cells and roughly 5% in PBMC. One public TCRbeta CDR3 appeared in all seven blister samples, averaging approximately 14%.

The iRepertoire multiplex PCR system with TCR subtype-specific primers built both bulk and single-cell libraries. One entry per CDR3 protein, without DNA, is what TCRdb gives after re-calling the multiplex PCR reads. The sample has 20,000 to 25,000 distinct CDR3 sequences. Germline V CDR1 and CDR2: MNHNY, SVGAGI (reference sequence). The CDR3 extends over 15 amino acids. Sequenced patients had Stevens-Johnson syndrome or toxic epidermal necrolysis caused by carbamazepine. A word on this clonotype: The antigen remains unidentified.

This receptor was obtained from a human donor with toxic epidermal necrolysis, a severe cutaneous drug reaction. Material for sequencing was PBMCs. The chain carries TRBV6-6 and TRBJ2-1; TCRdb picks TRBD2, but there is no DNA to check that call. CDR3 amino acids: CASSYGEGLYNEQFF.